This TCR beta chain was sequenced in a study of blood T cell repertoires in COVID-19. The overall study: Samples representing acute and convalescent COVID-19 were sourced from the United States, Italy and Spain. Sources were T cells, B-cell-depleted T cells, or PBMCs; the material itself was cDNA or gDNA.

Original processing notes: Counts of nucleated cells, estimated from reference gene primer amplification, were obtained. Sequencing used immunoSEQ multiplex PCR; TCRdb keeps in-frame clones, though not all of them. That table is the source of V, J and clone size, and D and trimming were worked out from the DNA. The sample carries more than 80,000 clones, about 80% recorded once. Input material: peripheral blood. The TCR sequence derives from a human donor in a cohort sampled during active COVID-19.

This CDR3 is CASSVGVETSGELFF. CDR3 DNA: TGTGCCAGCAGCGTAGGCGTCGAAACCTCCGGGGAGCTGTTTTTT. This rearrangement joins TRBV9 to TRBJ2-2; no clear D. This CDR3 region has 15 residues. Germline values: CDR1 SGDLS, CDR2 YYNGEE. Between the trimmed V and J ends, which lost 0 bases and 6 bases, there was a span of 12 bases.